This TCR beta chain emerged from a study of cytomegalovirus exposure and HLA in healthy donors. The study's findings and limits: Earlier findings revealed that most TCR beta V segments proved productive either about 90% or about 30% of the time.

Amplification used 60 Vbeta primers and 13 Jbeta primers. Assay: immunoSEQ multiplex PCR; the TCRdb copy retains only in-frame clones and omits some. The sample lists some 200,000 clones, over 65% seen once, with approximately 0.6% in the top ten. The CDR3 consists of 14 residues. Germline assignment: CDR1 MGHRA and CDR2 YSYEKL. J lost 7 bases, V lost 3 bases, and 6 bases had no gene match. Turning to this clone: Its target is unknown.

The rearrangement links TRBV4-1 to TRBJ2-1; TRBD2 aligns across 7 bases. The material sequenced was PBMCs. The receptor comes from a young man in good health and CMV-seronegative. CDR3 coding DNA: TGCGCCAGCAGCCAGCTAGCGGAAGGGAATGAGCAGTTCTTC. This translates into CASSQLAEGNEQFF.